The subject of this entry is one TCR beta chain. Its antigen is as yet unknown. The germline gene is not matched at one end of the junction; a read error may be the cause. Unsorted bulk tissue, roughly 20-34 mg of it, served as the source for co-extraction of RNA and DNA. All of the tumor samples contained over 75% viable tumor cells. These data are taken from a study of tumor-infiltrating lymphocytes in primary liver carcinoma. Background on the study: The cohort included men and women aged 30 to 69 years. Maximum tumor diameters ranged from roughly 4 to 10 cm, stage T1-T3 N0M0. Regarding the study as a whole: Tumor-adjacent and tumor-blood pairs shared less of their repertoires than tumor region pairs shared.

Total RNA amounting to roughly 0.5 ug was the source from which TCR beta cDNA was made with a constant-region primer. A slightly modified ARM-PCR protocol with three nested multiplex PCR rounds produced these TCR beta libraries. PCR rounds one and two used TRBV1-TRBV30 forward primers with a C-beta reverse primer for about 9 cycles each. TCRdb re-analysed the multiplex PCR reads in MiXCR, keeping a single row per CDR3 protein. The table has 40,000 to 60,000 distinct CDR3 sequences, around 64% seen once. Germline CDR1 SGHNT, CDR2 YYREEE (reference sequence). The CDR3 runs to 15 residues. The sequenced sample was liver tumor tissue from sampling region 5. Subset described: tumor region T5, tumor centre. The receptor was isolated from a man aged 40-55 years with primary liver carcinoma and hepatitis B virus infection. The V call is TRBV5-4, the J call TRBJ1-3; 7 bases match TRBD1. The CDR3 region is CASNLGQSSGNTIYF. CDR3 bases: TGCGCCAGCAACTTGGGACAGAGCTCTGGAAACACCATATATTTT.